Below are 27 T cell receptor beta chains sequenced from a single sample in a study of cytomegalovirus exposure and HLA in healthy donors. The primer mix had 60 Vbeta and 13 Jbeta primers. The method was immunoSEQ multiplex PCR; TCRdb's version includes in-frame clones alone and lacks a portion of them. Of roughly 120,000 clones in the sample, over 70% were seen once. Sequencing was performed on PBMCs. The receptors stem from a woman aged 50 to 60 in good health and CMV-seropositive.

The chain has TRBV2 and TRBJ1-4; possible D gene TRBD1, 5 bases. The CDR3 spans 14 residues. Trimming cost V 3 bases and J 4 bases, with 9 bases left between them. CDR1 SNHLY and CDR2 FYNNEI come from the germline V gene. The CDR3 here is CASSDTGLNEKLFF. CDR3 nucleotides: TGTGCCAGCAGTGATACAGGCCTTAATGAAAAACTGTTTTTT. Filled out from reference TRBV2 and TRBJ1-4, the complete variable domain reads EPEVTQTPSHQVTQMGQEVILRCVPISNHLYFYWYRQILGQKVEFLVSFYNNEISEKSEIFDDQFSVERPDGSNFTLKIRSTKLEDSAMYFCASSDTGLNEKLFFGSGTQLSVL.

The J gene is TRBJ2-1, the V gene TRBV10-3; 8 nucleotides agree with TRBD2. Trimming removed 8 bases from V and 6 bases from J; junction bases left unmatched: 24. Germline loops: CDR1 ENHRY, CDR2 SYGVKD. The CDR3 has 19 residues. The CDR3 nucleotides are TGTGCCATCTCTGAGGGGGTGGGCCGGGGGGGCCGCCTTGTCAATGAGCAGTTCTTC. Its protein product is CAISEGVGRGGRLVNEQFF.

V and J are TRBV7-2 and TRBJ2-2, with 8 bases matching TRBD1. Trimming took 6 bases from V and 4 from J; bases not matched to a gene: 4. Looked up from germline, CDR1 is SGHTA and CDR2 is FQGNSA. The CDR3 totals 14 residues. The CDR3 region is CASRSTGGTGELFF. CDR3 in DNA: TGTGCCAGCAGGAGCACAGGGGGCACCGGGGAGCTGTTTTTT. Drawing the rest from reference TRBV7-2 and TRBJ2-2, the complete variable domain is GAGVSQSPSNKVTEKGKDVELRCDPISGHTALYWYRQSLGQGLEFLIYFQGNSAPDKSGLPSDRFSAERTGGSVSTLTIQRTQQEDSAVYLCASRSTGGTGELFFGEGSRLTVL.

V and J are TRBV5-6 and TRBJ2-2; TRBD1 aligns across 9 bases. The germline gives CDR1 SGHDT, CDR2 YYEEEE. V was clipped by 5 bases and J by 1 base; unmatched bases: 9. The CDR3 extends over 17 amino acids. The CDR3 DNA reads TGTGCCAGCAGTGGACCCGGACAGGGGAGGAACACCGGGGAGCTGTTTTTT. Translation: CASSGPGQGRNTGELFF. The full variable domain, with the rest looked up from reference TRBV5-6 and TRBJ2-2, is DAGVTQSPTHLIKTRGQQVTLRCSPKSGHDTVSWYQQALGQGPQFIFQYYEEEERQRGNFPDRFSGHQFPNYSSELNVNALLLGDSALYLCASSGPGQGRNTGELFFGEGSRLTVL.

This rearrangement joins TRBV5-4 to TRBJ1-6, with 11 bases identical to TRBD1. V was clipped by 4 bases and J by 6 bases; unmatched bases: 6. The germline CDR1 and CDR2 sequences are SGHNT and YYREEE (reference sequence). The CDR3 loop spans 16 amino acids. The CDR3 reads CASSTWTGGVNSPLHF. In nucleotides, the CDR3 is TGTGCCAGCAGCACTTGGACAGGGGGCGTTAATTCACCCCTCCACTTT.

V is TRBV5-1 and J is TRBJ2-3, with D possibly being TRBD2 (6 bases). Trimming took off 4 bases at V and 2 bases at J, with 11 bases between the two ends. CDR1 SGHRS and CDR2 YFSETQ come from the germline V gene. The CDR3 loop spans 14 amino acids. The CDR3 loop is CASSRDSLTDTQYF. In DNA, the CDR3 is TGCGCCAGCAGCAGGGACTCTCTCACAGATACGCAGTATTTT.

The chain is built from TRBV4-2 and TRBJ1-1, with D tentatively TRBD1 (5 bases). The CDR3 extends over 17 amino acids. V was shortened by 0 bases and J by 4 bases, with 18 bases between the two germline ends. Germline CDR1 reads LGHNA; CDR2 reads YNFKEQ. CDR3 DNA: TGTGCCAGCAGCCAAGATGGGATGACAGCCGTGGGCACTGAAGCTTTCTTT. This gives the protein CASSQDGMTAVGTEAFF.

The V call is TRBV5-1, the J call TRBJ2-7, with 12 bases aligning to TRBD2. V shed 4 bases, J shed 2 bases, and the junction held 4 bases outside the gene matches. CDR3 length equals 15 residues. Germline CDR1 and CDR2: SGHRS and YFSETQ. This CDR3 is CASSLGLAGAYEQYF. The DNA for the CDR3 is TGCGCCAGCAGCCTGGGACTAGCGGGCGCCTACGAGCAGTACTTC.

The V gene is TRBV5-1, the J gene TRBJ1-3; the D is unclear. The CDR3 spans 14 residues. Germline CDR1 reads SGHRS; CDR2 reads YFSETQ. Trimming took off 5 bases at V and 1 base at J, with 10 bases between the two ends. The CDR3 sequence: CASRSGLSGNTIYF. CDR3 in DNA: TGCGCCAGCAGATCTGGGCTATCTGGAAACACCATATATTTT. Full variable domain (outside the CDR3, taken from reference TRBV5-1 and TRBJ1-3): KAGVTQTPRYLIKTRGQQVTLSCSPISGHRSVSWYQQTPGQGLQFLFEYFSETQRNKGNFPGRFSGRQFSNSRSEMNVSTLELGDSALYLCASRSGLSGNTIYFGEGSWLTVV.

This clone was seen only a few times. This rearrangement joins TRBV19 to TRBJ1-2; TRBD1 might be the D (5 bases). This CDR3 contains 14 residues. Germline values: CDR1 LNHDA, CDR2 SQIVND (reference sequence). The V end was cut by 6 bases, the J end by 8 bases, with 19 bases between. CDR3 nucleotides: TGTGCCAGTAGCCCCGGGACTACGCTACAAGGCTACACCTTC. Translation: CASSPGTTLQGYTF.

The rearrangement links TRBV6-6 to TRBJ2-7; 9 bases line up with TRBD1. This CDR3 comprises 16 residues. Germline V CDR1 and CDR2: MNHNY, SVGAGI (reference sequence). V shed 2 bases, J shed 5 bases, and the junction held 10 bases outside the gene matches. CDR3 region: CASSYKSGTGFHEQYF. The CDR3 DNA reads as TGTGCCAGCAGTTACAAGTCGGGGACAGGGTTTCACGAGCAGTACTTC.

V is TRBV30 and J is TRBJ2-5, with 8 bases fitting TRBD2. This CDR3 spans 13 amino acids. V shed 1 base, J shed 7 bases, and the junction held 5 bases outside the gene matches. Germline V lookup: CDR1 GTSNPN, CDR2 SVGIG (reference sequence). CDR3 sequence reads: CAWSGGLVGTQYF. Here the CDR3 DNA reads TGTGCCTGGAGTGGGGGACTAGTAGGGACCCAGTACTTC.

The chain combines TRBV19 with TRBJ2-1; 9 bases align to TRBD2. With 0 bases clipped from V and 7 bases from J, the junction kept 10 bases outside the gene matches. The CDR3 extends over 17 amino acids. The germline V gene has CDR1 LNHDA and CDR2 SQIVND (reference sequence). CDR3 residues: CASSIDLSAGGSNEQFF. The CDR3 nucleotides are TGTGCCAGTAGTATAGATCTATCAGCGGGAGGTTCGAATGAGCAGTTCTTC. The full variable domain, rest sourced from reference TRBV19 and TRBJ2-1, is DGGITQSPKYLFRKEGQNVTLSCEQNLNHDAMYWYRQDPGQGLRLIYYSQIVNDFQKGDIAEGYSVSREKKESFPLTVTSAQKNPTAFYLCASSIDLSAGGSNEQFFGPGTRLTVL.

The chain carries TRBV5-1 and TRBJ2-2, with TRBD2 as a possible D gene (6 bases). V was cut by 0 bases and J by 0 bases, with 12 bases left in between. Germline V lookup: CDR1 SGHRS, CDR2 YFSETQ. The CDR3 is made up of 17 amino acids. The CDR3 DNA reads TGCGCCAGCAGCTTGGCGGGGGTTTCATCGAACACCGGGGAGCTGTTTTTT. Protein sequence: CASSLAGVSSNTGELFF.

The V gene is TRBV7-3, the J gene TRBJ1-5; D is unresolved. The CDR3 consists of 12 residues. Germline V CDR1 and CDR2: SGHTA, FQGTGA. V lost 5 bases to trimming and J lost 9 bases, with 11 bases between them. The DNA for the CDR3 is TGTGCCAGCAGCCCTGGGTCGGGGCCCCAGCATTTT. Protein sequence: CASSPGSGPQHF.

The V and J genes are TRBV6-1 and TRBJ2-5; TRBD1 might be the D (5 bases). CDR3 size: 13 residues. V lost 2 bases and J 5 bases, leaving 9 bases between the germline ends. Germline V gene lookup returns CDR1 MNHNS and CDR2 SASEGT. The CDR3 loop reads CASSEQGWETQYF. The CDR3 DNA reads TGTGCCAGCAGTGAACAGGGTTGGGAGACCCAGTACTTC.

This clone was seen more than once but under ten times. In nucleotides, the CDR3 is TGTGCCAGTAGTGAGGGCCAGCCCCAGCATTTT. Protein sequence: CASSEGQPQHF. V and J are TRBV19 and TRBJ1-5; D not resolved. This CDR3 contains 11 residues. Trimming left V 5 bases short and J 7 bases short, with 6 bases between. Per the germline V gene, CDR1 is LNHDA and CDR2 is SQIVND (reference sequence).

The chain recombines TRBV27 with TRBJ1-3, with TRBD1 as a possible D gene (5 bases). The ends were cut back, 5 bases at V and 6 bases at J, with 11 bases in the middle. The CDR3 runs 13 residues. Germline V gene data show CDR1 as MNHEY and CDR2 as SMNVEV (reference sequence). The CDR3 DNA reads as TGTGCCAGCAGTATGCAGGGTCAAAACACCATATATTTT. Protein product: CASSMQGQNTIYF.

This clone has only a few counts. This chain links TRBV7-7 with TRBJ2-1; 9 bases map to TRBD1. The V segment lost 3 bases and the J segment 3 bases; nucleotides outside the gene matches: 3. Germline values: CDR1 SSHAT, CDR2 FNYEAQ (reference sequence). The CDR3 loop spans 15 amino acids. The CDR3 DNA reads TGTGCCAGCAGCTTGGGGACAGGGATCTACAATGAGCAGTTCTTC. Amino acids: CASSLGTGIYNEQFF.

CDR3 sequence reads: CAWSVRGDLVDEQFF. The CDR3 bases are TGTGCCTGGAGTGTACGGGGGGATTTAGTCGATGAGCAGTTCTTC. This sequence joins TRBV30 and TRBJ2-1, with 7 bases that match TRBD2. The length of the CDR3 is 15 residues. Germline V CDR1 and CDR2: GTSNPN, SVGIG (reference sequence). The junction had 10 bases not matched to a gene; V was cut back by 0 bases and J by 8 bases.

This sequence joins TRBV18 and TRBJ2-7, with 8 bases identical to TRBD1. Germline loops: CDR1 KGHSH, CDR2 LQKENI. Trimming cost V 5 bases and J 5 bases; bases outside gene matches: 11. The CDR3 totals 15 residues. CDR3 bases: TGTGCCAGCTCATCGACAGGGGTAAGCGCGAACGAGCAGTACTTC. It specifies CASSSTGVSANEQYF. Full variable domain (remainder filled in from reference TRBV18 and TRBJ2-7): NAGVMQNPRHLVRRRGQEARLRCSPMKGHSHVYWYRQLPEEGLKFMVYLQKENIIDESGMPKERFSAEFPKEGPSILRIQQVVRGDSAAYFCASSSTGVSANEQYFGPGTRLTVT.

The chain is built from TRBV4-1 and TRBJ2-1; D is perhaps TRBD2 (5 bases). Germline values: CDR1 MGHRA, CDR2 YSYEKL. The CDR3 runs 15 residues. V was clipped by 1 base and J by 3 bases, with 10 bases between them. The CDR3 spells CASSQVKGDYNEQFF. DNA of the CDR3: TGCGCCAGCAGCCAAGTCAAGGGAGACTACAATGAGCAGTTCTTC.

The V call is TRBV28, the J call TRBJ2-5; a weak D match, TRBD1 (6 bases). Germline values: CDR1 MDHEN, CDR2 SYDVKM. Trimming took 3 bases from V and 5 from J, leaving 13 bases between them. The CDR3 runs to 14 residues. The CDR3: CASSLLQGRETQYF. DNA for the CDR3: TGTGCCAGCAGTTTGCTACAGGGTAGGGAGACCCAGTACTTC.

The chain links TRBV11-2 to TRBJ2-3; 7 positions agree with TRBD2. V shed 2 bases and J 2 bases; nucleotides not matched to a gene: 10. The CDR3 has 17 amino acids. Germline V gene data show CDR1 as SGHAT and CDR2 as FQNNGV. The CDR3 region is CASSLFRLAVNTDTQYF. DNA for the CDR3: TGTGCCAGCAGCTTATTTCGGCTAGCGGTGAACACAGATACGCAGTATTTT.

Comments on this clone: This same CDR3 is encoded by further DNA sequences in the sample. The rearrangement links TRBV7-9 to TRBJ1-3; no reliable D call. CDR1 and CDR2 (germline): SEHNR, FQNEAQ (reference sequence). V was shortened by 5 bases and J by 5 bases, with 7 bases between the two germline ends. This CDR3 comprises 12 residues. This CDR3 is CASSRDRNTIYF. The CDR3 bases are TGTGCCAGCAGCCGAGATAGAAACACCATATATTTT.

The rearrangement joins TRBV7-2 to TRBJ2-1, with a weak D call TRBD1 (5 bases). Germline V CDR1 and CDR2: SGHTA, FQGNSA. The CDR3 is 13 residues long. With 1 base removed from V and 6 bases from J, the gap between germline ends came to 7 bases. CDR3 protein: CASSLVDTNEQFF. CDR3 nucleotide sequence: TGTGCCAGCAGCTTAGTGGACACCAATGAGCAGTTCTTC.

V usage is TRBV30 and J usage is TRBJ2-1; 12 bases are shared with TRBD2. Germline CDR1 is GTSNPN and CDR2 is SVGIG (reference sequence). Trimming cost V 0 bases and J 10 bases; bases outside gene matches: 10. CDR3 length: 16 residues. CDR3: CAWSVTPSGRASEQFF. Written as DNA, the CDR3 is TGTGCCTGGAGTGTTACCCCTAGCGGGAGGGCAAGCGAGCAGTTCTTC. Full variable domain (remainder filled in from reference TRBV30 and TRBJ2-1): SQTIHQWPATLVQPVGSPLSLECTVEGTSNPNLYWYRQAAGRGLQLLFYSVGIGQISSEVPQNLSASRPQDRQFILSSKKLLLSDSGFYLCAWSVTPSGRASEQFFGPGTRLTVL.